The entry below gives a single T cell receptor beta chain sequence along with its context. Its cognate antigen is unknown. CDR1 is SGDLS and CDR2 is YYNGEE in the germline V gene. The CDR3 runs 14 residues. V lost 2 bases to trimming and J lost 6 bases, with 12 bases between them. This specimen belongs to a study of response to subunit inactivated influenza vaccine. MiXCR, applied by TCRdb to the RT-PCR reads, yields one record per CDR3 protein. The table lists hundreds of thousands of distinct CDR3 sequences, approximately 14% of them singletons, with 7.6% in the top ten. The study, taken as a whole, reports: The authors proposed limited new T cell recruitment per seasonal influenza vaccination.

The sequenced sample was PBMCs from blood, obtained around 14 days before vaccination. The TCR sequence derives from a man between 50 and 59 years old who received an inactivated influenza vaccine. This chain uses TRBV9 with TRBJ2-1, with a possible D match to TRBD2 (6 bases). The CDR3 region is CASSVDGRGNEQFF. CDR3 in DNA: TGTGCCAGCAGCGTTGACGGGAGAGGCAATGAGCAGTTCTTC.